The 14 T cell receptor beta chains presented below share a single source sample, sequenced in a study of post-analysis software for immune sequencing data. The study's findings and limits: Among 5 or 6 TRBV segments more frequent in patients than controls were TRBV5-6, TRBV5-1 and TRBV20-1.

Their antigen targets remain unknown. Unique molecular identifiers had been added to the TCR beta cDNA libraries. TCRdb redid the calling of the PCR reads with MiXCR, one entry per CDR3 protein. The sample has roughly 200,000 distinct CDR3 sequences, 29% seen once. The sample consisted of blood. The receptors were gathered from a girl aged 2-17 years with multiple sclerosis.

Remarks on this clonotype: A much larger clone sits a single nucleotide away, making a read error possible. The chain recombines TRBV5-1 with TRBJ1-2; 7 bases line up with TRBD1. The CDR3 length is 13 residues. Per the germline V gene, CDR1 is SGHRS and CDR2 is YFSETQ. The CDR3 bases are TGCGTCAGCAGCGACAACAGGGGTTATGGCTACACCTTC. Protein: CVSSDNRGYGYTF.

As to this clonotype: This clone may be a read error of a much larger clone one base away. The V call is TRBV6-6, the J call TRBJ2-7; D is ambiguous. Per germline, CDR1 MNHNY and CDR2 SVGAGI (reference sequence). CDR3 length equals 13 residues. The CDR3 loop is CASSDSSDYEQYF. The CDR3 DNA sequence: TGTGCCAGCAGTGACTCCAGTGACTACGAGCAGTACTTC.

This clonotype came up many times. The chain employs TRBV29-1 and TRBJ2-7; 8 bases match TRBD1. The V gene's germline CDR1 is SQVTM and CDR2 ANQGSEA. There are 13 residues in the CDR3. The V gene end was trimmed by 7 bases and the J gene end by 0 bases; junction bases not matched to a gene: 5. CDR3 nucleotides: TGCAGCGGGACAGGGCTTAGCTCCTACGAGCAGTACTTC. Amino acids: CSGTGLSSYEQYF.

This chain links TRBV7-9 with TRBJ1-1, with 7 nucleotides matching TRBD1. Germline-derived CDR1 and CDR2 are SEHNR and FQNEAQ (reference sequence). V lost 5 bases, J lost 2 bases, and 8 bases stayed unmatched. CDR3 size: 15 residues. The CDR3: CASSPAGDRNTEAFF. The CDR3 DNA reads TGTGCCAGCAGCCCCGCTGGGGACAGAAACACTGAAGCTTTCTTT.

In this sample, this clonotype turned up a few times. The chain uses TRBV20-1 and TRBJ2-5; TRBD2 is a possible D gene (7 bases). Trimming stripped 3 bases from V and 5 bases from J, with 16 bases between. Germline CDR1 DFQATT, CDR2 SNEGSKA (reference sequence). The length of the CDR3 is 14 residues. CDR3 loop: CSASLSGGLETQYF. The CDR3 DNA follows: TGCAGTGCTAGTCTGTCGGGGGGCCTGGAGACCCAGTACTTC.

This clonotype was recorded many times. CDR3 in amino acids: CASSLVGGSTDTQYF. The CDR3 DNA follows: TGCGCCAGCAGCTTGGTCGGGGGAAGCACAGATACGCAGTATTTT. The V gene is TRBV5-1, the J gene TRBJ2-3; a possible D gene is TRBD2 (6 bases). CDR1 SGHRS and CDR2 YFSETQ come from the germline V gene. The CDR3 totals 15 residues. V was clipped by 0 bases and J by 0 bases, with 8 bases between them.

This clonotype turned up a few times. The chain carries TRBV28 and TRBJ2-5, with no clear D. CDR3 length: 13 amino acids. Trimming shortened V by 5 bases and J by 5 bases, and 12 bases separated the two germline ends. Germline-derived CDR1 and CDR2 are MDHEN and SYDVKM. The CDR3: CASSASMRETQYF. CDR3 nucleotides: TGTGCCAGCAGTGCCTCAATGAGGGAGACCCAGTACTTC. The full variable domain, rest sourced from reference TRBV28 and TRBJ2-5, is DVKVTQSSRYLVKRTGEKVFLECVQDMDHENMFWYRQDPGLGLRLIYFSYDVKMKEKGDIPEGYSVSREKKERFSLILESASTNQTSMYLCASSASMRETQYFGPGTRLLVL.

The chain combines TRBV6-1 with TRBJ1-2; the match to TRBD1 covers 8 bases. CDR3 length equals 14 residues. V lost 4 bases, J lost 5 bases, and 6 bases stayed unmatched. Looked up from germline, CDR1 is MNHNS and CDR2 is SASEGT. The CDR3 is CASSGRDRSYGYTF. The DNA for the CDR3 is TGTGCCAGCAGTGGTCGGGACAGGAGTTATGGCTACACCTTC.

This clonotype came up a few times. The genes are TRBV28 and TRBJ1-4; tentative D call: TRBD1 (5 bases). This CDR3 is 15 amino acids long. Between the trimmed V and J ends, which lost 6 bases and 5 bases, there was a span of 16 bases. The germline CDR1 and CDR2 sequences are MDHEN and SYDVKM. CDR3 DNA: TGTGCCAGCAGCGAGGGGACGGTAGACAATGAAAAACTGTTTTTT. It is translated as CASSEGTVDNEKLFF.

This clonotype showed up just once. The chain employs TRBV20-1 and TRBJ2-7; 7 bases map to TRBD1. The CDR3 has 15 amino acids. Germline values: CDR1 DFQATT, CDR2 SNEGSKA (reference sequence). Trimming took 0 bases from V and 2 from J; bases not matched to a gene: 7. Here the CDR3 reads CSAREQGDNPYEQYF. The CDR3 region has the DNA TGCAGTGCTAGAGAGCAGGGGGACAATCCCTACGAGCAGTACTTC.

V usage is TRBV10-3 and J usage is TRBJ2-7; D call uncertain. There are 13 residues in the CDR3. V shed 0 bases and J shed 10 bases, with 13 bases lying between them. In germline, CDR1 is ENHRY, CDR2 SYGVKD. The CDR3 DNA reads TGTGCCATCAGTGAGTCGAGAGAACAACACCAGTACTTC. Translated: CAISESREQHQYF.

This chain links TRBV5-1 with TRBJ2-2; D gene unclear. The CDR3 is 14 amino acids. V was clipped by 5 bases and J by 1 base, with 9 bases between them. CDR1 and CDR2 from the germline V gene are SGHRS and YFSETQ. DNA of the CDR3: TGCGCCAGCAGGACTGTGTTGAACACCGGGGAGCTGTTTTTT. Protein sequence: CASRTVLNTGELFF. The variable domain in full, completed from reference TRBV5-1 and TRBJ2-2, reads KAGVTQTPRYLIKTRGQQVTLSCSPISGHRSVSWYQQTPGQGLQFLFEYFSETQRNKGNFPGRFSGRQFSNSRSEMNVSTLELGDSALYLCASRTVLNTGELFFGEGSRLTVL.

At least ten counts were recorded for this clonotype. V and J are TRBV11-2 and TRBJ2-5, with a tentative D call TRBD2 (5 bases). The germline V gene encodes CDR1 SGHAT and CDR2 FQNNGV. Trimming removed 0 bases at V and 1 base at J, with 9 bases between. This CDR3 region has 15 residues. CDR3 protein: CASSLDHRGQETQYF. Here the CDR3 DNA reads TGTGCCAGCAGCTTAGATCACCGGGGCCAAGAGACCCAGTACTTC.

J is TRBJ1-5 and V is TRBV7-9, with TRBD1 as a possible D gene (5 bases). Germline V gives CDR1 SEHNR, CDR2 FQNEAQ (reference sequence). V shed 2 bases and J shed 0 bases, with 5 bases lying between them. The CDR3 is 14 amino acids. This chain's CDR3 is CASSLQGSNQPQHF. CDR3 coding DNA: TGTGCCAGCAGCTTACAGGGTAGCAATCAGCCCCAGCATTTT.